This TCR beta chain was identified in a study of blood T cell repertoires in COVID-19. The CDR3 extends over 18 amino acids. Germline CDR1 and CDR2: SGHRS and YFSETQ. Between the trimmed V and J ends, which lost 4 bases and 0 bases, there was a span of 17 bases. In the original workflow: The assay estimated nucleated cells by amplifying reference gene primers. The protocol was immunoSEQ multiplex PCR, while the TCRdb copy is restricted to in-frame clones and leaves out a portion. That table gives V, J and clone size, and the DNA gave D and trimming. This sample has tens of thousands of clones, with 70% to 90% found just once.

The chain recombines TRBV5-1 with TRBJ2-6, with D possibly TRBD2 on 6 matching bases. The sequencing input was peripheral blood. The receptor was isolated from a human donor with active COVID-19. The donor label of this sample is uncertain. The CDR3 loop is CASSPVGTASSGANVLTF. CDR3 DNA sequence: TGCGCCAGCAGCCCCGTTGGGACTGCCAGCTCTGGGGCCAACGTCCTGACTTTC.